These T cell receptor beta chains were read from a single sample in a study of lymphopenia after photon versus proton radiotherapy. The data were produced by immunoSEQ multiplex PCR, yet TCRdb's version contains in-frame clones alone and is incomplete. The data contain over 50,000 clones, approximately 83% of them singletons. Here the sequenced sample was peripheral blood, taken from a patient treated with photon-based radiotherapy. These receptors originate from a man aged 40-49 years with gastric cancer. Each CDR3 is given with its conserved first and last residue. The D gene is left open where the match is weak. Clone size appears in some rows only: once, few, many, or a class for an expanded clone.

TRBV5-1,16,TRBJ2-5,NA,TRBD1,CASSLGPTGAQETQYF,TGCGCCAGCAGCTTGGGCCCGACAGGGGCGCAAGAGACCCAGTACTTC
TRBV7-2,15,TRBJ2-7,few,TRBD2,CASSLEGGGSYEQYF,TGTGCCAGCAGCTTAGAGGGCGGGGGTAGTTACGAGCAGTACTTC
TRBV5-4,14,TRBJ1-2,NA,NA,CASSSWEGLGGYTF,TGTGCCAGCAGCTCCTGGGAGGGTCTAGGCGGCTACACCTTC
TRBV7-9,13,TRBJ1-2,few,NA,CASSLGGARGYTF,TGTGCCAGCAGCTTAGGCGGGGCTCGAGGCTACACCTTC
TRBV19,15,TRBJ2-6,NA,NA,CASSIADSGANVLTF,TGTGCCAGTAGTATTGCTGACTCTGGGGCCAACGTCCTGACTTTC
TRBV5-5,15,TRBJ1-2,NA,NA,CASSPDPLANYGYTF,TGTGCCAGCAGCCCCGACCCGTTAGCTAACTATGGCTACACCTTC
TRBV7-2,14,TRBJ1-5,NA,TRBD1,CASSLEGANQPQHF,TGTGCCAGCAGCTTAGAGGGGGCGAATCAGCCCCAGCATTTT
TRBV5-8,15,TRBJ2-4,NA,NA,CASSHSPSAKNIQYF,TGTGCCAGCAGCCACAGCCCTTCGGCCAAAAACATTCAGTACTTC
TRBV10-3,14,TRBJ1-2,NA,TRBD1,CAIRDGTGGYGYTF,TGTGCCATCAGGGACGGGACAGGGGGGTATGGCTACACCTTC
TRBV5-4,11,TRBJ2-7,NA,NA,CASSIGPEQYF,TGTGCCAGCAGCATAGGACCGGAGCAGTACTTC
TRBV6-5,15,TRBJ1-3,NA,NA,CASSGTGGSGNTIYF,TGTGCCAGCAGTGGGACGGGAGGCTCTGGAAACACCATATATTTT
TRBV7-2,13,TRBJ1-1,NA,NA,CASSTGPVTEAFF,TGTGCCAGCAGCACCGGCCCAGTCACTGAAGCTTTCTTT
TRBV7-2,14,TRBJ1-2,NA,TRBD1,CASSLGGTVWGYTF,TGTGCCAGCAGCTTAGGGGGGACAGTCTGGGGCTACACCTTC
TRBV6-5,14,TRBJ1-1,NA,TRBD1,CASSLGQGNTEAFF,TGTGCCAGCAGCCTGGGACAGGGGAACACTGAAGCTTTCTTT
TRBV28,15,TRBJ1-6,NA,NA,CASSSPGVSDSPLHF,TGTGCCAGCAGTTCCCCAGGGGTCTCAGATTCACCCCTCCACTTT
TRBV25-1,13,TRBJ2-3,once,NA,CASRPTGSDTQYF,TGTGCCAGCAGACCCACGGGGTCAGATACGCAGTATTTT
TRBV19,17,TRBJ1-1,few,NA,CASSKNNRDTGHPEAFF,TGTGCCAGTAGCAAAAACAACCGGGACACAGGCCACCCTGAAGCTTTCTTT
TRBV7-9,17,TRBJ2-3,NA,TRBD2,CASSLRTSGAGTDTQYF,TGTGCCAGCAGCTTACGGACTAGCGGGGCGGGGACGGATACGCAGTATTTT
TRBV4-3,15,TRBJ1-1,few,NA,CASSQEPGSHTEAFF,TGCGCCAGCAGCCAAGAACCAGGGTCCCACACTGAAGCTTTCTTT
TRBV18,16,TRBJ2-2,NA,TRBD1,CASSPYGTGPTGELFF,TGTGCCAGCTCACCTTACGGGACAGGACCCACCGGGGAGCTGTTTTTT
TRBV5-1,15,TRBJ1-1,NA,NA,CASSAKAGEWTEAFF,TGCGCCAGCAGCGCCAAGGCAGGGGAGTGGACTGAAGCTTTCTTT
TRBV11-2,15,TRBJ2-7,NA,TRBD1,CASSTRTGWSYEQYF,TGTGCCAGCAGCACCAGGACAGGGTGGTCCTACGAGCAGTACTTC
TRBV10-3,14,TRBJ2-3,NA,NA,CAISEPRGAGTQYF,TGTGCCATCAGTGAGCCCAGAGGGGCGGGGACGCAGTATTTT
TRBV25-1,12,TRBJ1-4,NA,TRBD1,CASSETTGGLFF,TGTGCCAGCAGTGAAACGACAGGGGGACTGTTTTTT
TRBV27,13,TRBJ2-1,NA,NA,CASSFWGSNEQFF,TGTGCCAGCAGTTTCTGGGGAAGCAATGAGCAGTTCTTC
TRBV19,12,TRBJ2-6,NA,NA,CASSVGANVLTF,TGTGCCAGTAGTGTTGGGGCCAACGTCCTGACTTTC
TRBV5-4,13,TRBJ2-7,few,NA,CASSPGETYEQYF,TGTGCCAGCAGCCCTGGGGAGACCTACGAGCAGTACTTC
TRBV30,14,TRBJ1-2,NA,NA,CAWSTLTGSAGYTF,TGTGCCTGGAGTACCCTGACAGGCTCGGCTGGCTACACCTTC
TRBV7-9,15,TRBJ1-5,NA,TRBD1,CASSLGQGTNQPQHF,TGTGCCAGCAGCTTAGGACAGGGAACCAATCAGCCCCAGCATTTT
TRBV6-6,14,TRBJ1-5,once,TRBD1,CASSPGQGNQPQHF,TGTGCCAGCAGTCCGGGACAGGGCAATCAGCCCCAGCATTTT
TRBV19,19,TRBJ2-1,NA,TRBD2,CASSLMGLAGSSSYNEQFF,TGTGCCAGTAGTCTGATGGGACTAGCGGGGTCTAGCTCCTACAATGAGCAGTTCTTC
TRBV4-1,17,TRBJ2-3,NA,NA,CASSQSKGGDNTDTQYF,TGCGCCAGCAGCCAATCCAAGGGGGGGGACAACACAGATACGCAGTATTTT
TRBV7-3,13,TRBJ1-2,NA,TRBD1,CASSQLQGASYTF,TGTGCCAGCAGCCAGTTACAGGGGGCTAGCTACACCTTC
TRBV2,13,TRBJ2-5,NA,TRBD2,CASRLAGAETQYF,TGTGCCAGCAGACTAGCGGGCGCAGAGACCCAGTACTTC
TRBV4-3,14,TRBJ1-2,NA,NA,CASSQDGGAGGYTF,TGCGCCAGCAGCCAAGATGGAGGGGCTGGTGGCTACACCTTC
TRBV6-5,15,TRBJ2-3,NA,NA,CASGEGAGSTDTQYF,TGTGCCAGCGGAGAAGGGGCGGGTAGCACAGATACGCAGTATTTT
TRBV7-2,13,TRBJ2-3,few,NA,CASRGQITDTQYF,TGTGCCAGCCGCGGACAGATCACAGATACGCAGTATTTT
TRBV6-5,16,TRBJ1-2,NA,TRBD1,CASSYAKDRGRNGYTF,TGTGCCAGCAGTTACGCTAAAGACAGGGGCCGGAATGGCTACACCTTC
TRBV5-4,16,TRBJ2-1,NA,TRBD2,CASSLGLAGTNNEQFF,TGTGCCAGCAGCCTTGGACTAGCGGGGACCAACAATGAGCAGTTCTTC
TRBV30,15,TRBJ1-2,NA,TRBD1,CAWNSQGALNYGYTF,TGTGCCTGGAATTCACAGGGGGCACTTAACTATGGCTACACCTTC
TRBV27,17,TRBJ1-2,NA,TRBD1,CASSLFWTGAHNYGYTF,TGTGCCAGCAGTTTATTTTGGACAGGAGCGCATAACTATGGCTACACCTTC
TRBV18,17,TRBJ2-1,NA,TRBD2,CASSPGLAGEKWNEQFF,TGTGCCAGCTCACCCGGACTAGCGGGGGAAAAATGGAATGAGCAGTTCTTC
TRBV6-1,13,TRBJ1-2,NA,NA,CASKESLNYGYTF,TGTGCCAGCAAAGAAAGTCTTAACTATGGCTACACCTTC
TRBV7-2,12,TRBJ1-1,NA,NA,CASSPPGFEAFF,TGTGCCAGCAGCCCCCCCGGGTTTGAAGCTTTCTTT
TRBV6-1,14,TRBJ1-5,NA,NA,CASSVSRVVQPQHF,TGTGCCAGCAGTGTCAGCAGGGTTGTTCAGCCCCAGCATTTT
TRBV2,11,TRBJ2-5,NA,NA,CASKNVETQYF,TGTGCCAGCAAGAACGTAGAGACCCAGTACTTC
TRBV7-9,10,TRBJ2-2,NA,NA,CASSPGELFF,TGTGCCAGCAGCCCGGGGGAGCTGTTTTTT
TRBV20-1,11,TRBJ2-5,NA,NA,CSARGKETQYF,TGCAGTGCTAGAGGAAAAGAGACCCAGTACTTC
TRBV7-2,11,TRBJ2-1,NA,NA,CASSQWDSQFF,TGTGCCAGCAGCCAATGGGATTCTCAGTTCTTC
TRBV5-1,15,TRBJ1-2,few,NA,CASSSKGGLNYGYTF,TGCGCCAGCAGCTCGAAGGGGGGGCTTAACTATGGCTACACCTTC
TRBV5-4,14,TRBJ1-2,NA,TRBD1,CASSFGGQEYGYTF,TGTGCCAGCAGCTTCGGGGGACAGGAGTATGGCTACACCTTC
TRBV7-2,13,TRBJ1-2,NA,NA,CASSSSPNYGYTF,TGTGCCAGCAGCTCAAGCCCGAATTATGGCTACACCTTC
TRBV7-2,15,TRBJ2-5,NA,TRBD1,CASSLGDRDQETQYF,TGTGCCAGCAGCTTAGGAGACAGGGACCAAGAGACCCAGTACTTC
TRBV18,13,TRBJ1-1,NA,NA,CASSPAGTTEAFF,TGTGCCAGCTCACCAGCAGGGACCACTGAAGCTTTCTTT
TRBV12-5,11,TRBJ1-6,few,NA,CASAGHSPLHF,TGTGCTAGTGCGGGACACTCACCCCTCCACTTT